Presented here are 32 T cell receptor beta chains from one specimen sequenced in a study of vaccination effects on CD4 cells after COVID-19. Antigen-specific CD4+ T cells were expanded with viral peptide pools in the ViraFEST assay before sequencing. Once cultured for 10 days, the cells underwent separation to obtain CD4+ T cells. The person had a PCR-confirmed SARS-CoV-2 infection during March to December 2020. Repertoires were generated with immunoSEQ multiplex PCR, while TCRdb's copy carries only in-frame clones and drops some. The table shows more than 20,000 clones, with more than 60% occurring only once. Which antigens these TCRs recognize remains unknown. The material sequenced was CD4+ T cells from PBMCs cultured with a peptide pool, taken before COVID-19 vaccination. These receptors all stem from a human donor who had a prior SARS-CoV-2 infection.

The rearrangement uses TRBV24-1 and TRBJ2-3; D not certain. CDR1 and CDR2 (germline): KGHDR, SFDVKD. Trimming shortened V by 9 bases and J by 0 bases, and 15 bases separated the two germline ends. CDR3 length: 15 amino acids. The CDR3 here is CATSGGITSTDTQYF. CDR3 nucleotides: TGTGCCACCTCCGGCGGTATTACTAGCACAGATACGCAGTATTTT.

The chain couples TRBV9 to TRBJ2-1; possible D gene TRBD2, 5 bases. Germline V gives CDR1 SGDLS, CDR2 YYNGEE. The CDR3 has 15 residues. With 0 bases removed from V and 4 bases from J, the gap between germline ends came to 11 bases. The CDR3 reads CASSVGSGIYNEQFF. For the CDR3, the DNA is TGTGCCAGCAGCGTAGGTTCCGGGATATACAATGAGCAGTTCTTC.

In DNA form, the CDR3 reads TGTGCCAGCAGCTTGGGACTAGCAGACTACAATGAGCAGTTCTTC. Its translation is CASSLGLADYNEQFF. J is TRBJ2-1 and V is TRBV7-9; TRBD2 aligns across 9 bases. This CDR3 region has 15 residues. The V segment lost 3 bases and the J segment 3 bases; nucleotides outside the gene matches: 3. Per germline, CDR1 SEHNR and CDR2 FQNEAQ (reference sequence).

V gene TRBV9 combines with J gene TRBJ2-1; D remains unclear. The length of the CDR3 is 16 residues. In germline, CDR1 is SGDLS, CDR2 YYNGEE. Trimming pared 0 bases from V and 0 bases from J, leaving 10 bases between. The CDR3 loop is CASSVVSSPSYNEQFF. The CDR3 DNA follows: TGTGCCAGCAGCGTAGTGTCTAGTCCCTCCTACAATGAGCAGTTCTTC.

This chain uses TRBV6-5 with TRBJ1-3, with a weak D call TRBD1 (5 bases). The CDR3 is 14 residues long. Germline CDR1 reads MNHEY; CDR2 reads SVGAGI. V lost 6 bases and J lost 0, with 9 bases in between. The DNA for the CDR3 is TGTGCCAGCAGGACAGCCGCCTCTGGAAACACCATATATTTT. Its protein is CASRTAASGNTIYF.

J is TRBJ2-5 and V is TRBV6-5, with 8 bases aligning to TRBD2. V lost 2 bases, J lost 9 bases, and 11 bases stayed unmatched. Germline V gene sequence: CDR1 MNHEY, CDR2 SVGAGI. The CDR3 contains 15 residues. In DNA form, the CDR3 reads TGTGCCAGCAGTTACGCCGGGACTAGGGCGGGGGCCCAGTACTTC. As protein: CASSYAGTRAGAQYF.

V gene TRBV7-3 combines with J gene TRBJ2-7; D remains ambiguous. Germline lookup yields CDR1 SGHTA and CDR2 FQGTGA. This CDR3 spans 10 amino acids. Trimming left V 5 bases short and J 9 bases short, with 8 bases between. The CDR3 protein is CASSLLGQYF. The DNA of the CDR3 is TGTGCCAGCAGCCTACTCGGGCAGTACTTC.

This clone was detected a few times. The CDR3 region has the DNA TGTGCCAGCAGCTTAGGACAGGACTATGGCTACACCTTC. Translation: CASSLGQDYGYTF. The rearrangement joins TRBV7-3 to TRBJ1-2; 7 bases are a match to TRBD1. The CDR3 sequence is 13 residues long. Germline lookup yields CDR1 SGHTA and CDR2 FQGTGA. The V segment lost 2 bases and the J segment 3 bases; nucleotides outside the gene matches: 0.

The chain recombines TRBV11-3 with TRBJ2-7; the match to TRBD2 covers 7 bases. Germline V gene data show CDR1 as SGHNT and CDR2 as YENEEA. The trim removed 3 bases at V and 5 bases at J, leaving 4 bases unmatched. The CDR3 consists of 13 residues. This CDR3 reads CASSFRGENEQYF. The CDR3 bases are TGTGCCAGCAGCTTCCGGGGGGAGAACGAGCAGTACTTC.

This chain links TRBV2 with TRBJ2-3; 8 nucleotides agree with TRBD2. Germline V gene data show CDR1 as SNHLY and CDR2 as FYNNEI. Trimming took 8 bases from V and 1 from J; bases not matched to a gene: 2. The CDR3 has 13 amino acids. CDR3 nucleotide sequence: TGTGCCAGCGGACTAGCTGGCACAGATACGCAGTATTTT. Its translation is CASGLAGTDTQYF. Together with reference TRBV2 and TRBJ2-3, the CDR3 gives the full variable domain: EPEVTQTPSHQVTQMGQEVILRCVPISNHLYFYWYRQILGQKVEFLVSFYNNEISEKSEIFDDQFSVERPDGSNFTLKIRSTKLEDSAMYFCASGLAGTDTQYFGPGTRLTVL.

This chain joins TRBV3-1 (or the pseudogene TRBV3-2) and TRBJ2-1; D unclear. Germline V CDR1 and CDR2: LGHDT, YNNKEL (reference sequence). The CDR3 is 15 amino acids. Trimming stripped 3 bases from V and 3 bases from J, with 12 bases between. The DNA for the CDR3 is TGTGCCAGCAGCCACATCTTCTTAAGCTACAATGAGCAGTTCTTC. It yields the protein CASSHIFLSYNEQFF.

The V gene is TRBV7-2, the J gene TRBJ1-3; unclear D gene. V was pared by 3 bases and J by 10 bases, with 16 bases between. CDR1 is SGHTA and CDR2 is FQGNSA in the germline V gene. The CDR3 has 14 amino acids. CDR3 loop: CASSFSPPIQTIYF. The CDR3 region has the DNA TGTGCCAGCAGCTTTTCCCCCCCTATCCAGACCATATATTTT.

This clone occurred a few times. This sequence joins TRBV21-1 and TRBJ1-6; TRBD1 is the table's D call and was not checked against the DNA. TRBV21-1 is a pseudogene locus. There are 22 residues in the CDR3. CDR3 protein: CASSSPGGITDRGQLRNSPLHF. In DNA form, the CDR3 reads TGTGCCAGCAGCTCCCCGGGGGGAATAACGGACAGGGGGCAACTTCGTAATTCACCCCTCCACTTT.

The chain couples TRBV7-8 to TRBJ2-1; tentatively, D is TRBD1 (5 bases). This CDR3 region has 16 residues. The germline gives CDR1 SGHVS, CDR2 FQNEAQ. The ends were cut back, 1 base at V and 6 bases at J, with 16 bases in the middle. CDR3 DNA: TGTGCCAGCAGCTTAGGATACCCCGCAAGGGGCAATGAGCAGTTCTTC. Translation: CASSLGYPARGNEQFF. The full variable domain, in which reference TRBV7-8 and TRBJ2-1 provide the parts outside the CDR3, is GAGVSQSPRYKVAKRGQDVALRCDPISGHVSLFWYQQALGQGPEFLTYFQNEAQLDKSGLPSDRFFAERPEGSVSTLKIQRTQQEDSAVYLCASSLGYPARGNEQFFGPGTRLTVL.

The V and J genes are TRBV9 and TRBJ2-1; a possible D gene is TRBD2 (7 bases). Trimming left V 0 bases short and J 4 bases short, with 11 bases between. This CDR3 contains 15 residues. Germline V gene lookup returns CDR1 SGDLS and CDR2 YYNGEE. The CDR3, as DNA: TGTGCCAGCAGCGTAGGCGGGGGCTGGTACAATGAGCAGTTCTTC. Amino acid sequence: CASSVGGGWYNEQFF.

The V and J genes are TRBV5-1 and TRBJ1-1; D is ambiguous. Germline CDR1 is SGHRS and CDR2 is YFSETQ. This CDR3 has 14 residues. With 0 bases removed from V and 1 base from J, the gap between germline ends came to 7 bases. The CDR3 loop is CASSLGPRNTEAFF. The CDR3, as DNA: TGCGCCAGCAGCTTGGGACCCAGGAACACTGAAGCTTTCTTT.

The chain links TRBV10-3 to TRBJ2-3; the match to TRBD1 covers 10 bases. The germline CDR1 and CDR2 sequences are ENHRY and SYGVKD. V gave up 2 bases and J gave up 4 bases; unmatched junction bases: 12. This CDR3 is built from 18 residues. The CDR3, as DNA: TGTGCCATCAGTGAGACTCGACAGGGGGCGCGGGGGTCAGATACGCAGTATTTT. This gives the protein CAISETRQGARGSDTQYF.

V gene TRBV23-1 combines with J gene TRBJ2-7; no clear D. TRBV23-1 is flagged as an ORF with uncertain function. V dropped 2 bases and J dropped 2 bases, with 13 bases sitting between them. The CDR3 has 15 residues. DNA of the CDR3: TGCGCCAGCAGTCAACCGACACTAACGGCCTACGAGCAGTACTTC. As protein: CASSQPTLTAYEQYF.

The chain joins TRBV24-1 to TRBJ2-1; TRBD2 aligns across 16 bases. The CDR3 is made up of 18 amino acids. Germline CDR1 and CDR2: KGHDR and SFDVKD. Unmatched junction bases numbered 12, after V lost 4 bases and J lost 10 bases. CDR3 sequence (DNA): TGTGCCACCAGTGACCAAGGGACTAGCGGGAGGGCCCTACGCGAGCAGTTCTTC. This sequence encodes CATSDQGTSGRALREQFF.

In this sample, this clone turned up a few times. This sequence joins TRBV19 and TRBJ1-5; D remains unclear. Looked up from germline, CDR1 is LNHDA and CDR2 is SQIVND (reference sequence). V lost 3 bases and J 4 bases, leaving 10 bases between the germline ends. The CDR3 runs to 14 residues. The CDR3 bases are TGTGCCAGTAGTATCTACCCAAGGAATCAGCCCCAGCATTTT. It encodes CASSIYPRNQPQHF.

The V gene is TRBV6-6, the J gene TRBJ1-2; no clear D gene. Trimming left V 2 bases short and J 7 bases short, with 11 bases between. The CDR3 covers 13 residues. Germline V gene lookup returns CDR1 MNHNY and CDR2 SVGAGI (reference sequence). The CDR3 is CASSYDPLGGYTF. The CDR3 region has the DNA TGTGCCAGCAGTTACGACCCCCTCGGTGGCTACACCTTC.

The chain has TRBV5-5 and TRBJ2-1, with 10 bases fitting TRBD2. The J segment lost 3 bases and the V segment lost 8 bases, leaving 8 bases of the junction unmatched. There are 15 residues in the CDR3. Germline-derived CDR1 and CDR2 are SGHKS and YYEKEE (reference sequence). CDR3: CASQVAGGHYNEQFF. The CDR3 DNA reads as TGTGCCAGTCAGGTAGCGGGAGGACACTACAATGAGCAGTTCTTC.

A single count supports this clone. J is TRBJ2-2 and V is TRBV9; tentative D call: TRBD1 (5 bases). This CDR3 is built from 17 residues. The V end lost 4 bases, the J end lost 4 bases, and 20 bases lay between the germline ends. The germline gives CDR1 SGDLS, CDR2 YYNGEE. The CDR3: CASSSEAWGIGTGELFF. The CDR3 DNA sequence: TGTGCCAGCAGCTCAGAAGCATGGGGCATCGGCACCGGGGAGCTGTTTTTT. The whole variable domain, filled in from reference TRBV9 and TRBJ2-2, reads DSGVTQTPKHLITATGQRVTLRCSPRSGDLSVYWYQQSLDQGLQFLIQYYNGEERAKGNILERFSAQQFPDLHSELNLSSLELGDSALYFCASSSEAWGIGTGELFFGEGSRLTVL.

This clone turned up a few times. The rearrangement links TRBV5-6 to TRBJ2-1; TRBD2 is a possible D gene (6 bases). The CDR3 extends over 13 amino acids. The V and J ends lost 1 base and 6 bases respectively, with 8 bases between them. The germline gives CDR1 SGHDT, CDR2 YYEEEE. The CDR3 is CASSLRGSNEQFF. In DNA, the CDR3 is TGTGCCAGCAGCTTGCGGGGGAGCAATGAGCAGTTCTTC.

The chain has TRBV9 and TRBJ1-6; D unclear. Looked up from germline, CDR1 is SGDLS and CDR2 is YYNGEE. Trimming removed 0 bases from V and 3 bases from J, with 10 bases in between. CDR3 length: 16 amino acids. CDR3 in amino acids: CASSVASLGYNSPLHF. CDR3 DNA: TGTGCCAGCAGCGTAGCTTCCCTCGGCTATAATTCACCCCTCCACTTT.

CDR3 sequence: CASSPVELTGRGANYGYTF. The DNA of the CDR3 is TGTGCCAGCAGCCCCGTCGAGCTCACAGGGAGAGGGGCTAACTATGGCTACACCTTC. The chain couples TRBV3-1 (or the pseudogene TRBV3-2) to TRBJ1-2; D is perhaps TRBD1 (6 bases). In germline, CDR1 is LGHDT, CDR2 YNNKEL (reference sequence). V was cut by 4 bases and J by 0 bases, with 24 bases left in between. The CDR3 is 19 amino acids.

This chain joins TRBV5-1 and TRBJ2-5; tentatively, D is TRBD1 (6 bases). CDR3 length equals 15 residues. Trimming cost V 0 bases and J 9 bases, with 18 bases left between them. Germline V lookup: CDR1 SGHRS, CDR2 YFSETQ. CDR3 sequence (DNA): TGCGCCAGCAGCTTGGGAAATACAGGGAGTGCGTCCCAGTACTTC. Protein product: CASSLGNTGSASQYF. Using reference TRBV5-1 and TRBJ2-5 for the parts outside the CDR3, the full variable domain is KAGVTQTPRYLIKTRGQQVTLSCSPISGHRSVSWYQQTPGQGLQFLFEYFSETQRNKGNFPGRFSGRQFSNSRSEMNVSTLELGDSALYLCASSLGNTGSASQYFGPGTRLLVL.

The CDR3: CASSLVVETQYF. CDR3 bases: TGTGCCAGCAGCTTAGTGGTAGAGACCCAGTACTTC. The rearrangement links TRBV7-9 to TRBJ2-5; D remains ambiguous. CDR1 and CDR2 (germline): SEHNR, FQNEAQ (reference sequence). V was cut by 1 base and J by 4 bases, with 4 bases left in between. The CDR3 is made up of 12 amino acids. The full variable domain, in which reference TRBV7-9 and TRBJ2-5 provide the parts outside the CDR3, is DTGVSQNPRHKITKRGQNVTFRCDPISEHNRLYWYRQTLGQGPEFLTYFQNEAQLEKSRLLSDRFSAERPKGSFSTLEIQRTEQGDSAMYLCASSLVVETQYFGPGTRLLVL.

The chain links TRBV9 to TRBJ2-4; no firm D call. Germline V gives CDR1 SGDLS, CDR2 YYNGEE. The CDR3 contains 13 residues. V was cut by 0 bases and J by 7 bases, with 8 bases left in between. The DNA for the CDR3 is TGTGCCAGCAGCGTAGGCCCGGCGAACATTCAGTACTTC. Translated, it gives CASSVGPANIQYF.

This sequence joins TRBV9 and TRBJ2-1, with D possibly called TRBD1 or TRBD2 (5 bases each). The CDR3 is 14 residues long. V was cut by 4 bases and J by 6 bases, with 14 bases left in between. Germline CDR1 reads SGDLS; CDR2 reads YYNGEE. The CDR3 sequence: CASSPVGTANEQFF. In DNA, the CDR3 is TGTGCCAGCAGCCCGGTAGGGACCGCCAATGAGCAGTTCTTC.

This clone was seen once. V and J are TRBV7-2 and TRBJ2-4; maybe TRBD1 (5 bases). CDR1 SGHTA and CDR2 FQGNSA come from the germline V gene. V was trimmed by 1 base and J by 0 bases, leaving 13 bases between them. The CDR3 runs to 17 residues. The CDR3 sequence: CASSLVFDSQAKNIQYF. The CDR3 DNA follows: TGTGCCAGCAGCTTAGTATTCGACAGCCAAGCCAAAAACATTCAGTACTTC.

This chain joins TRBV14 and TRBJ2-7; D perhaps matches TRBD1 (6 bases). The CDR3 is made up of 14 amino acids. V shed 4 bases and J shed 1 base, with 11 bases lying between them. The germline V gene has CDR1 SGHDN and CDR2 FVKESK. As DNA, the CDR3 is TGTGCCAGCAGCCCTAAGACAGGATCCTACGAGCAGTACTTC. Translating it yields CASSPKTGSYEQYF. Based on the CDR3 plus reference TRBV14 and TRBJ2-7, the full variable domain is EAGVTQFPSHSVIEKGQTVTLRCDPISGHDNLYWYRRVMGKEIKFLLHFVKESKQDESGMPNNRFLAERTGGTYSTLKVQPAELEDSGVYFCASSPKTGSYEQYFGPGTRLTVT.